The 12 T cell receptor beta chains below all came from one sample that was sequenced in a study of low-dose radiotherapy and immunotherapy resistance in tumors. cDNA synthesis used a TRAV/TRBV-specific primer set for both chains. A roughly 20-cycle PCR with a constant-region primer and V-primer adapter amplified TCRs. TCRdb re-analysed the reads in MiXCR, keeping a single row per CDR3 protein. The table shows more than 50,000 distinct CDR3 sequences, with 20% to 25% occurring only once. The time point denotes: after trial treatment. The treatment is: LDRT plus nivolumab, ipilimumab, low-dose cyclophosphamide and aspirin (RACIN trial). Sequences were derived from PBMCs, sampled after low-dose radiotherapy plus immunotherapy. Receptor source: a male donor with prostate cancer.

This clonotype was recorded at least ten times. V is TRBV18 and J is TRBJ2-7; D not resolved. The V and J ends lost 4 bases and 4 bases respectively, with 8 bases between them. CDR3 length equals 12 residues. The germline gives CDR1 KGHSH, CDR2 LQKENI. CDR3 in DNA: TGTGCCAGCTCACAGGGAAAGTACGAGCAGTACTTC. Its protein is CASSQGKYEQYF.

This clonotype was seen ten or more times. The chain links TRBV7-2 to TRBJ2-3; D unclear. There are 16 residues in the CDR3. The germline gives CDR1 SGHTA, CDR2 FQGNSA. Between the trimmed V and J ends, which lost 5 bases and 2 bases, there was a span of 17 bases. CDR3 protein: CASSPHSGSVTDTQYF. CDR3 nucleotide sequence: TGTGCCAGCAGCCCGCATTCAGGTTCGGTCACAGATACGCAGTATTTT.

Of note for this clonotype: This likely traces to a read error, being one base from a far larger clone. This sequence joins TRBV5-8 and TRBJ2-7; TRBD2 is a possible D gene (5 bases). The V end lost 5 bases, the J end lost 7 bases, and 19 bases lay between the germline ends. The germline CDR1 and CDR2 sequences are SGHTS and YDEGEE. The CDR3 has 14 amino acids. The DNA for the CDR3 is TGTGCCAGCAGGCGGCGGGCCGCCTACAATGAGCAGTACTTC. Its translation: CASRRRAAYNEQYF.

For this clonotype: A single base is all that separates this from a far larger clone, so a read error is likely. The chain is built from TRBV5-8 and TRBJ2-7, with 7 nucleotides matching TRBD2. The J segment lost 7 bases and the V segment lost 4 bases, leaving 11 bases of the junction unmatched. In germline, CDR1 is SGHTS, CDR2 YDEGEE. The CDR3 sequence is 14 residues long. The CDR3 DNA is TGTGCCAGCAGCCCCCGGGACTACCGGAATGAGCAGTACTTC. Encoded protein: CASSPRDYRNEQYF.

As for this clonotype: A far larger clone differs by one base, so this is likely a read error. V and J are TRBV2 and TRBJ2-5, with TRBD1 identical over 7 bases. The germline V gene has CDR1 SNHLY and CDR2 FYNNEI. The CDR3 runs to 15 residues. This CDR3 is CANSALEGAQETQYF. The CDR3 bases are TGTGCCAACAGTGCCCTAGAGGGGGCCCAAGAGACCCAGTACTTC.

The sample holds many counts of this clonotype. In nucleotides, the CDR3 is TGTGCCAGCAGTGTTCAAGCGGAACACACCGGGGAGCTGTTTTTT. Protein sequence: CASSVQAEHTGELFF. The rearrangement joins TRBV6-8 to TRBJ2-2; D is possibly TRBD2 (5 bases). Germline CDR1 reads MNHGY; CDR2 reads SAAAGT. The CDR3 has 15 residues. Trimming left V 5 bases short and J 3 bases short, with 13 bases between.

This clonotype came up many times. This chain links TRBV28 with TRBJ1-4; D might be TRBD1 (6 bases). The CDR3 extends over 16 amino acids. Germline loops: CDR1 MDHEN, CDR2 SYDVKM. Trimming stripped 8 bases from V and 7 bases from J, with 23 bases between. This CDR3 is CASRRGGLLTGEKLFF. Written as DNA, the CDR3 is TGTGCCAGCCGAAGGGGGGGATTATTAACCGGTGAAAAACTGTTTTTT.

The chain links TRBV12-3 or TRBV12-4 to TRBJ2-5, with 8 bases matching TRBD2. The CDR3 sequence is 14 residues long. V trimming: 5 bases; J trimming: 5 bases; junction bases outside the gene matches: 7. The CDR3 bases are TGTGCCAGCAGTCTAGTCGGGAGGGGGGAGACCCAGTACTTC. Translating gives CASSLVGRGETQYF.

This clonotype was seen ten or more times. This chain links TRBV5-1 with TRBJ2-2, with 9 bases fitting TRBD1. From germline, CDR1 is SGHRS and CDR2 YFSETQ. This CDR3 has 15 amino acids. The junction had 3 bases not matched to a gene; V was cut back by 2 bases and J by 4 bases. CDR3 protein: CASSLGTGTTGELFF. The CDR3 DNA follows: TGCGCCAGCAGCTTAGGGACAGGGACCACCGGGGAGCTGTTTTTT.

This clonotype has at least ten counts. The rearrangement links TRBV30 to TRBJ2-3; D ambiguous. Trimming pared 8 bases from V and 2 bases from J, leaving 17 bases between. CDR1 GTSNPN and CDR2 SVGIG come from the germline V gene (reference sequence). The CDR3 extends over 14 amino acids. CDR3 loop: CAGASQANTDTQYF. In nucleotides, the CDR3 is TGTGCCGGTGCCTCACAAGCAAACACAGATACGCAGTATTTT.

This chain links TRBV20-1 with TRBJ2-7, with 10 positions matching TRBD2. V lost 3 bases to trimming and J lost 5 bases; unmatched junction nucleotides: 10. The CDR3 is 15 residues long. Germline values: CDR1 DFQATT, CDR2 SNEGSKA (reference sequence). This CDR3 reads CSASPLSGRLDEQYF. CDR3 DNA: TGCAGTGCTAGCCCCCTTAGCGGGAGGTTGGACGAGCAGTACTTC.

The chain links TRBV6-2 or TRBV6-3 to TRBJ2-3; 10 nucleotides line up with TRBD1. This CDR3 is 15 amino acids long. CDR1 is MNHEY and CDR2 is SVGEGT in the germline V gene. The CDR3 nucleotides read TGTGTCAACAGTGAAGGGACAGGGGCTTTAGATACGCAGTATTTT. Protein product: CVNSEGTGALDTQYF.